The 32 T cell receptor beta chains presented below share a single source sample, sequenced in a study of beta chain features in type 1 diabetes. The authors reverse transcribed all of the isolated RNA, so sequencing captured expressed TCRB transcripts. The protocol was immunoSEQ multiplex PCR, while the TCRdb copy is restricted to in-frame clones and leaves out a portion. The sample has 140,000 to 150,000 clones, more than 9% seen once. Specimen: naive CD4+ T cells from blood. Receptors were obtained from a man younger than 30 in good health.

The gene calls are TRBV6-5 and TRBJ1-4; D call uncertain. Germline-derived CDR1 and CDR2 are MNHEY and SVGAGI. The CDR3 has 16 amino acids. V was cut by 2 bases and J by 0 bases, with 10 bases left in between. The CDR3 DNA sequence: TGTGCCAGCAGTTACGGGCGCGTCCCAACTAATGAAAAACTGTTTTTT. Its protein product is CASSYGRVPTNEKLFF.

This chain connects TRBV7-2 to TRBJ1-3, with 12 positions matching TRBD1. This CDR3 is built from 14 residues. Germline V CDR1 and CDR2: SGHTA, FQGNSA. V shed 4 bases, J shed 8 bases, and the junction held 3 bases outside the gene matches. The chain's CDR3 is CASSWGQGAYTIYF. Written as DNA, the CDR3 is TGTGCCAGCAGCTGGGGACAGGGGGCATACACCATATATTTT.

The chain couples TRBV5-8 to TRBJ2-7; D is perhaps TRBD1 (5 bases). V was clipped by 3 bases and J by 4 bases, with 26 bases between them. Germline lookup yields CDR1 SGHTS and CDR2 YDEGEE. The CDR3 loop spans 18 amino acids. The CDR3 region has the DNA TGTGCCAGCAGCTCCTTGCTCGAGTGGGGCCAGAACTTTTACGAGCAGTACTTC. This translates into CASSSLLEWGQNFYEQYF.

This clone was observed a few times. This chain joins TRBV30 and TRBJ2-7; the D gene is possibly TRBD2 (5 bases). V lost 2 bases and J lost 2, with 10 bases in between. Looked up from germline, CDR1 is GTSNPN and CDR2 is SVGIG (reference sequence). This CDR3 spans 13 amino acids. CDR3 sequence: CAWSRGNPYEQYF. CDR3 coding DNA: TGTGCCTGGAGTAGAGGGAACCCCTACGAGCAGTACTTC.

In its sample, this clone was seen a few times. This chain uses TRBV5-6 with TRBJ2-4, with D maybe TRBD2 (5 bases). Germline V lookup: CDR1 SGHDT, CDR2 YYEEEE. There are 16 residues in the CDR3. V was shortened by 7 bases and J by 0 bases, with 17 bases between the two germline ends. The CDR3 coding sequence is TGTGCCAGCCATCTTCTAAGCGGCCTAGCCAAAAACATTCAGTACTTC. Its translation is CASHLLSGLAKNIQYF. Combining the CDR3 with reference TRBV5-6 and TRBJ2-4 gives the whole variable domain DAGVTQSPTHLIKTRGQQVTLRCSPKSGHDTVSWYQQALGQGPQFIFQYYEEEERQRGNFPDRFSGHQFPNYSSELNVNALLLGDSALYLCASHLLSGLAKNIQYFGAGTRLSVL.

This clone was observed many times. V gene TRBV5-4 combines with J gene TRBJ2-1; no reliable D call. The CDR3 has 14 amino acids. V gave up 1 base and J gave up 0 bases, with 5 bases separating them. CDR1 and CDR2 (germline): SGHNT, YYREEE (reference sequence). CDR3 sequence: CASSLTDSYNEQFF. As DNA, the CDR3 is TGTGCCAGCAGCTTGACTGACTCCTACAATGAGCAGTTCTTC.

In this sample, this clone turned up a few times. CDR3 sequence: CASSLDQSSYEQYF. The CDR3 DNA reads as TGCGCCAGCAGCTTGGACCAGTCCTCCTACGAGCAGTACTTC. This chain connects TRBV5-1 to TRBJ2-7; no definite D call. Germline V gene lookup returns CDR1 SGHRS and CDR2 YFSETQ. V gave up 0 bases and J gave up 0 bases, with 7 bases separating them. The CDR3 contains 14 residues.

This clone was seen only a few times. V gene TRBV15 combines with J gene TRBJ2-7; 10 bases fit TRBD1. With 6 bases clipped from V and 2 bases from J, the junction kept 1 base outside the gene matches. The CDR3 loop spans 13 amino acids. The germline CDR1 and CDR2 sequences are LNHNV and YYDKDF (reference sequence). CDR3 sequence reads: CATRGTGAYEQYF. The CDR3 DNA follows: TGTGCCACCAGGGGGACAGGGGCCTACGAGCAGTACTTC.

This clone was seen a handful of times. This chain links TRBV19 with TRBJ1-2; TRBD1 might be the D (6 bases). Germline V CDR1 and CDR2: LNHDA, SQIVND (reference sequence). With 7 bases removed from V and 6 bases from J, the gap between germline ends came to 15 bases. The CDR3 is 13 amino acids. DNA of the CDR3: TGTGCCAGTACCCAAACAGGGTTCCATGGCTACACCTTC. It yields the protein CASTQTGFHGYTF.

The chain is built from TRBV7-8 and TRBJ2-1; no reliable D call. The CDR3 is 14 amino acids. V was clipped by 1 base and J by 8 bases, with 12 bases between them. CDR1 is SGHVS, CDR2 FQNEAQ, per germline. CDR3 DNA sequence: TGTGCCAGCAGCTTAGTGGAGTTAAGACATGAGCAGTTCTTC. Translation: CASSLVELRHEQFF. Combining the CDR3 with reference TRBV7-8 and TRBJ2-1 gives the whole variable domain GAGVSQSPRYKVAKRGQDVALRCDPISGHVSLFWYQQALGQGPEFLTYFQNEAQLDKSGLPSDRFFAERPEGSVSTLKIQRTQQEDSAVYLCASSLVELRHEQFFGPGTRLTVL.

This clone was detected only a few times. The V gene is TRBV7-8, the J gene TRBJ2-5; D perhaps matches TRBD2 (7 bases). Trimming shortened V by 6 bases and J by 2 bases, and 13 bases separated the two germline ends. The germline gives CDR1 SGHVS, CDR2 FQNEAQ. This CDR3 contains 14 residues. CDR3 residues: CASSPEGGQETQYF. CDR3 nucleotide sequence: TGTGCCAGCAGTCCGGAGGGGGGGCAAGAGACCCAGTACTTC.

In this sample, this clone turned up a few times. The genes are TRBV7-2 and TRBJ2-5; TRBD2 matches 11 bases. There are 16 residues in the CDR3. Germline V gene sequence: CDR1 SGHTA, CDR2 FQGNSA. The V gene end was trimmed by 2 bases and the J gene end by 5 bases; junction bases not matched to a gene: 7. The CDR3 reads CASSLSIAGGRETQYF. The CDR3 DNA is TGTGCCAGCAGCTTATCGATAGCGGGGGGGAGGGAGACCCAGTACTTC.

V usage is TRBV4-1 and J usage is TRBJ2-4, with TRBD1 matching 7 bases. The CDR3 spans 17 residues. V lost 3 bases, J lost 0 bases, and 8 bases stayed unmatched. In germline, CDR1 is MGHRA, CDR2 YSYEKL. As DNA, the CDR3 is TGCGCCAGCAGCCAGCCCGCTGGGACAGTAGCCAAAAACATTCAGTACTTC. Translated, it gives CASSQPAGTVAKNIQYF.

The CDR3 loop reads CASNRYGSQDSPLHF. CDR3 nucleotide sequence: TGTGCCAGCAACCGATATGGGTCCCAGGATTCACCCCTCCACTTT. The chain is built from TRBV11-2 and TRBJ1-6; no definite D call. Germline assignment: CDR1 SGHAT and CDR2 FQNNGV. The CDR3 length is 15 residues. Trimming cost V 7 bases and J 8 bases, with 18 bases left between them.

This chain links TRBV7-2 with TRBJ1-6; 8 bases are shared with TRBD1. V lost 5 bases to trimming and J lost 5 bases; unmatched junction nucleotides: 5. The germline V gene encodes CDR1 SGHTA and CDR2 FQGNSA. This CDR3 contains 15 residues. CDR3 sequence (DNA): TGTGCCAGCAGCCGGCAGGGGGCTAATAATTCACCCCTCCACTTT. It codes for CASSRQGANNSPLHF.

This clone was seen a handful of times. The chain couples TRBV7-2 to TRBJ1-1; 8 positions agree with TRBD1. Per the germline V gene, CDR1 is SGHTA and CDR2 is FQGNSA. The CDR3 is made up of 14 amino acids. V lost 5 bases to trimming and J lost 5 bases; unmatched junction nucleotides: 7. The CDR3 here is CASSRGQGLTEAFF. The CDR3 coding sequence is TGTGCCAGCAGCCGCGGACAGGGCCTGACTGAAGCTTTCTTT.

V usage is TRBV27 and J usage is TRBJ2-7; 12 bases fit TRBD2. Germline V gene lookup returns CDR1 MNHEY and CDR2 SMNVEV (reference sequence). The CDR3 totals 15 residues. With 5 bases clipped from V and 2 bases from J, the junction kept 4 bases outside the gene matches. CDR3 in amino acids: CASSRTSGGPYEQYF. The CDR3 DNA reads as TGTGCCAGCAGTCGAACTAGCGGGGGGCCCTACGAGCAGTACTTC.

The chain links TRBV10-3 to TRBJ1-1; 8 bases are shared with TRBD1. This CDR3 has 16 amino acids. V was pared by 0 bases and J by 0 bases, with 3 bases of the junction left unmatched. The V gene's germline CDR1 is ENHRY and CDR2 SYGVKD. The CDR3 here is CAISESTGGLNTEAFF. In DNA form, the CDR3 reads TGTGCCATCAGTGAGTCAACAGGGGGTCTGAACACTGAAGCTTTCTTT.

This clone was counted only a few times. This sequence joins TRBV5-6 and TRBJ2-7, with a possible D match to TRBD2 (7 bases). This CDR3 is built from 13 residues. Trimming left V 3 bases short and J 4 bases short, with 11 bases between. The germline V gene encodes CDR1 SGHDT and CDR2 YYEEEE. The chain's CDR3 is CASSWGGRYEQYF. The DNA for the CDR3 is TGTGCCAGCAGCTGGGGGGGGCGGTACGAGCAGTACTTC.

This clone was seen a handful of times. This rearrangement joins TRBV7-8 to TRBJ1-3; no clear D. CDR1 and CDR2 from the germline V gene are SGHVS and FQNEAQ. This CDR3 spans 15 amino acids. The V and J ends lost 2 bases and 0 bases respectively, with 8 bases between them. This chain's CDR3 is CASSLTPSSGNTIYF. The DNA for the CDR3 is TGTGCCAGCAGCTTAACACCAAGCTCTGGAAACACCATATATTTT.

This clone was seen more than once but under ten times. The chain combines TRBV28 with TRBJ2-1; 9 nucleotides align to TRBD2. There are 14 residues in the CDR3. Looked up from germline, CDR1 is MDHEN and CDR2 is SYDVKM. After removal of 7 bases from V and 9 bases from J, the junction contained 10 bases not matched to a gene. The CDR3 nucleotides are TGTGCCAGCACCACAGCGGGGGGCCCGGGTGAGCAGTTCTTC. It codes for CASTTAGGPGEQFF.

The rearrangement links TRBV18 to TRBJ2-1; 13 bases match TRBD2. The CDR3 spans 20 residues. V shed 3 bases and J 0 bases; nucleotides not matched to a gene: 11. Germline CDR1 KGHSH, CDR2 LQKENI. The CDR3 bases are TGTGCCAGCTCACCGAGTCCCGGGACTAGCGGGGTCGGCTCCTACAATGAGCAGTTCTTC. It yields the protein CASSPSPGTSGVGSYNEQFF.

This clone was detected only a few times. The chain couples TRBV5-1 to TRBJ2-7, with 10 nucleotides matching TRBD2. CDR3 length: 17 amino acids. In germline, CDR1 is SGHRS, CDR2 YFSETQ. The J segment lost 1 base and the V segment lost 0 bases, leaving 7 bases of the junction unmatched. The DNA for the CDR3 is TGCGCCAGCAGCTTGGTACAGCTAGCGGGGGTTTCCTACGAGCAGTACTTC. It codes for CASSLVQLAGVSYEQYF.

This clone showed up just a few times. The chain carries TRBV10-3 and TRBJ2-3, with D possibly being TRBD1 (5 bases). Germline CDR1 and CDR2: ENHRY and SYGVKD. CDR3 length: 16 amino acids. Trimming removed 1 base from V and 4 bases from J, with 15 bases in between. Here the CDR3 reads CAISEYTGQRADTQYF. The CDR3 DNA sequence: TGTGCCATCAGTGAGTACACAGGACAACGGGCAGATACGCAGTATTTT.

The chain couples TRBV15 to TRBJ1-2; TRBD1 matches 9 bases. J was trimmed by 6 bases and V by 0 bases; bases with no gene match: 5. The length of the CDR3 is 15 residues. Germline V lookup: CDR1 LNHNV, CDR2 YYDKDF (reference sequence). For the CDR3, the DNA is TGTGCCACCAGCAGAGATCTGACAGGGGGAGATGGCTACACCTTC. Translated: CATSRDLTGGDGYTF.

This clone was observed a few times. V usage is TRBV5-1 and J usage is TRBJ2-7; 7 nucleotides line up with TRBD1. Per the germline V gene, CDR1 is SGHRS and CDR2 is YFSETQ. The CDR3 has 13 residues. With 4 bases clipped from V and 2 bases from J, the junction kept 3 bases outside the gene matches. The CDR3 sequence is CASSRDSAYEQYF. In DNA form, the CDR3 reads TGCGCCAGCAGCCGGGACAGCGCCTACGAGCAGTACTTC.

V is TRBV7-2 and J is TRBJ2-7; TRBD1 matches 7 bases. Germline trimming cut 6 bases from V and 2 bases from J; bases unmatched to any gene: 4. Germline loops: CDR1 SGHTA, CDR2 FQGNSA. This CDR3 comprises 13 residues. Here the CDR3 DNA reads TGTGCCAGCAGGGAAACAGGGGCCTACGAGCAGTACTTC. Translated: CASRETGAYEQYF.

This clone was seen a few times. This chain connects TRBV4-2 to TRBJ1-2; possible D gene TRBD1, 6 bases. The V end lost 1 base, the J end lost 4 bases, and 16 bases lay between the germline ends. The CDR3 length is 16 residues. Germline-derived CDR1 and CDR2 are LGHNA and YNFKEQ. The DNA of the CDR3 is TGTGCCAGCAGCCAAGCTGGGCAGGGGTTCGCCTATGGCTACACCTTC. The encoded protein is CASSQAGQGFAYGYTF.

This clone turned up a few times. V gene TRBV7-9 combines with J gene TRBJ1-1, with 10 bases matching TRBD1. The trim removed 0 bases at V and 1 base at J, leaving 5 bases unmatched. The CDR3 consists of 17 residues. CDR1 is SEHNR and CDR2 is FQNEAQ in the germline V gene (reference sequence). This CDR3 is CASSLAPGTGENTEAFF. In nucleotides, the CDR3 is TGTGCCAGCAGCTTAGCCCCAGGGACAGGGGAGAACACTGAAGCTTTCTTT.

CDR3 bases: TGCGCCAGCAGCCAAGATATAAGGGGCGGCTATGGCTACACCTTC. Translated: CASSQDIRGGYGYTF. The chain is built from TRBV4-3 and TRBJ1-2; the D gene is possibly TRBD1 (5 bases). CDR1 and CDR2 (germline): LGHNA, YSLEER. The CDR3 is made up of 15 amino acids. V lost 0 bases and J 4 bases, leaving 12 bases between the germline ends.

The genes are TRBV10-1 and TRBJ2-7; tentatively, D is TRBD2 (5 bases). V was pared by 5 bases and J by 4 bases, with 15 bases between. Germline V lookup: CDR1 WNHNN, CDR2 SYGVQD (reference sequence). This CDR3 has 14 amino acids. CDR3 in DNA: TGCGCCAGCAGTCCCAGGCGGGCTGGGTACGAGCAGTACTTC. As protein: CASSPRRAGYEQYF.

This clone turned up a few times. The V call is TRBV7-2, the J call TRBJ2-7, with D tentatively TRBD2 (6 bases). The V gene's germline CDR1 is SGHTA and CDR2 FQGNSA. The ends were cut back, 5 bases at V and 2 bases at J, with 19 bases in the middle. The CDR3 is made up of 16 amino acids. The CDR3 is CASSPTGFGGAYEQYF. The CDR3 region has the DNA TGTGCCAGCAGCCCCACCGGTTTCGGGGGTGCCTACGAGCAGTACTTC.